This T cell receptor (beta chain) was recovered during a study of blood T cells in healthy people across ages (dated by TCRdb to about 2015). Broadly, across the study: In model experiments, roughly one uniquely barcoded TCR beta cDNA molecule per two T cells was captured by template switching. The study measured age-related changes in TCR beta repertoire diversity using deep sequencing normalized with unique cDNA molecular identifiers. Four age groups were formed from the donors: young (average roughly 15 years), middle-aged (more than 35), aged (more than 55) and long-lived (about 75). The study analyzed two additional independent replicas of 1 million unique cDNA reads from the same blood draw for two donors, one aged 18 to 30 and one aged 80 or older. Here is what the overall study found, with its caveats: Estimates of total diversity based on one million sequenced T cells were considered lower bounds and underestimates. Because the CMV infection status of the donors was unknown, age-related changes in expanded clonotypes may potentially have been confounded. The percentage of naive T cells measured by flow cytometry correlated strongly with observed TCR beta diversity. Compared with the aged group, the long-lived group had more naive CD4+ T cells, fewer expanded clones and increased TCR diversity, a pattern suggesting age selection. As age increased, observed TCR beta diversity per million T cells dropped in a roughly linear way, and a significant reduction was already evident by age about 36. Conclusive comparison of naive and antigen-experienced compartments was prevented by the profiling of bulk unsorted PBMCs.

The germline V and J ends show losses of 2 bases and 4 bases respectively, and no gene match explains 7 bases of the junction. Reading the germline V gene (reference sequence) gives CDR1 PRHDT and CDR2 FYEKMQ. The CDR3, from cysteine to phenylalanine, totals 17 residues. The read is trimmed to its CDR3 DNA, 51 bases read in frame from base 1. Donors were a few dozen systemically healthy Caucasian individuals from Russia aged roughly 6 to 90 years. Approximately 10 milliliters of peripheral blood were collected from each donor into EDTA-treated Vacutainer tubes. Ficoll-Paque density-gradient centrifugation was used to isolate PBMCs, with at least 6.5 million per sample. Total RNA, at least 6 micrograms per sample, was extracted from PBMCs with Trizol reagent. For every donor, flow cytometry on a PBMC aliquot measured the percentage of naive CD45RAhigh/CD27high T cells. Concerning this clonotype: The specificity of this receptor is unknown. No quality values exist for individual bases; no much larger clone is one base distant.

Library generation was performed with 5' RACE. The reads were generated on an Illumina HiSeq 2500. A second 7 to 11 cycle PCR used a sample-barcoded 5' primer and a J-beta primer mix. A template-switch 5' adaptor carrying 12 random nucleotides introduced a unique molecular identifier onto each TCR beta cDNA molecule. Each sample yielded at least 2.5 million CDR3-containing paired-end reads. First-strand cDNA synthesis was performed from all RNA using the Mint cDNA synthesis kit, with priming by a TRBC-specific oligonucleotide. After uracil-DNA glycosylase treatment, a first 18-cycle PCR used universal primers M1SS and BC2_uni_R on all cDNA. Concerning the study's data processing: Each sample was normalized by randomly selecting 1 million high-quality reads, each carrying a distinct molecular identifier. Instead of being binned into consensus sequences, reads with shared molecular identifiers were discarded. MiTCR, with a Q25 quality threshold and the strictest error-elimination algorithm, was used for CDR3 identification, clonotype clustering and error correction. A nonparametric unseen species model with Euler transformation was used to estimate a lower bound on total TCR beta diversity. Using fastp trimming at Q25 and MiXCR clonotype assembly, TCRdb reanalyzed the public sequencing data and kept in-frame beta chains. Rows merge per CDR3 protein into single entries with the most common DNA and genes. It is TCRdb's table, rather than the study itself, that gives the V and J calls and clone size. The table for this sample lists about 930,000 distinct CDR3 sequences; 25% to 35% of them were counted only once. The top ten clonotypes cover approximately 10% of the sample.

These same records also appear under a second study, on T cells of mothers and their children. Drawing on the second study: Nine systemically healthy Caucasian individuals, comprising three mothers and their six children, were included as donors. cDNA synthesis used all of the extracted RNA, with around 1.6 ug of RNA in each 15 ul reaction. In the second PCR, the M1S primer added sample barcodes and 2-4 random nucleotides. Over 8.5 million TCR beta CDR3 reads were obtained for each mother, and around 2.7 million reads were obtained for each child. Thymic selection similarly shapes TCR recombination output in related and unrelated pairs, with minor effect from inherited differences. Normalized repertoire overlap was always slightly but never significantly higher in related than unrelated mother-child pairs. With a sensitivity of about 100 clones per million clonotypes, no persistent microchimeric T cell clones were detected. Deep NGS was used in the study to compare the TCR beta repertoires of mothers and children and to look for features that separate related mother-child pairs from unrelated individuals. The mean age was about 37 +/- 4 years for the mothers and approximately 11 +/- 4 years for the children. After adapter ligation was performed with NEBNext reagents, the libraries were sequenced on an Illumina HiSeq 2000 with 100+100 nt paired-end reads. To avoid cross-contamination, the mother libraries and the child libraries were prepared a month apart and sequenced in separate runs. For each donor, somewhere between about 500,000 and 2,000,000 distinct TCR beta clonotypes were identified. Naive TCR beta clonotypes were estimated from low-frequency clonotypes matched to each donor's FACS-determined naive share, without sorting.

The sequence was collected from a woman aged 40 to 49 in good health. This chain is built from TRBV13 and TRBJ2-3, with 12 central nucleotides matching TRBD2. Sequences were obtained from blood. The CDR3 amino acid sequence is: CASSLQTSGGNADTQYF. The DNA sequence reads TGTGCCAGCAGCTTACAGACTAGCGGGGGAAACGCAGATACGCAGTATTTT.